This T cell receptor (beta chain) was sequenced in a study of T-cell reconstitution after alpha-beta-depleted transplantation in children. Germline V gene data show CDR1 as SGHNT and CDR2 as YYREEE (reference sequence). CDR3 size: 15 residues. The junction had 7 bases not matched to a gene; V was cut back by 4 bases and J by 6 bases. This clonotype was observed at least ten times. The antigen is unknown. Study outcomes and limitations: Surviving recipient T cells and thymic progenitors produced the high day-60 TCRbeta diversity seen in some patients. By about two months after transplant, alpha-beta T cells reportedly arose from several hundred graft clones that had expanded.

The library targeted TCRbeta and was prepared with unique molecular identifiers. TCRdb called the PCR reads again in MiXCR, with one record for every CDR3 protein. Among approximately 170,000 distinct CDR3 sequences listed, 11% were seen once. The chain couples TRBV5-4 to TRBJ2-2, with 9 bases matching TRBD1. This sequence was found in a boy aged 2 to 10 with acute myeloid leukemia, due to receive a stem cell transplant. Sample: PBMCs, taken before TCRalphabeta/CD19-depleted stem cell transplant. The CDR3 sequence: CASSPGTGFSGELFF. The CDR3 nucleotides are TGTGCCAGCAGCCCCGGGACAGGGTTTTCCGGGGAGCTGTTTTTT.